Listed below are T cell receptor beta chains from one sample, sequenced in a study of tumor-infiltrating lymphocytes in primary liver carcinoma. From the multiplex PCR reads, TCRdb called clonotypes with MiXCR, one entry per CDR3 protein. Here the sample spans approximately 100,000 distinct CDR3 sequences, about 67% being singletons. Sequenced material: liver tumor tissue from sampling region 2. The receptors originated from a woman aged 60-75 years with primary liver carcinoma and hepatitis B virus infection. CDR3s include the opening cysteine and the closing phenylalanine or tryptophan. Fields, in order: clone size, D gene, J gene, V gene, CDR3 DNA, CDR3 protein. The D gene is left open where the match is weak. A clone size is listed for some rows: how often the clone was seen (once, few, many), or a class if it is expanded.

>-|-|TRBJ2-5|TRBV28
TGTGCCAGCACTCAGGGCGGGTCGGAGACCCATTACTTC
CASTQGGSETHYF
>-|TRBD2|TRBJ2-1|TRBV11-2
TGTGCCATCAGCTTAGGGACTAGCGGTTACAATGGACAGTTCTTC
CAISLGTSGYNGQFF
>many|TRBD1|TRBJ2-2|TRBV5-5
TGTGCCAGCAGCCCGTCGACAGGGTTTACCGGGGAGCTGTTTTTT
CASSPSTGFTGELFF
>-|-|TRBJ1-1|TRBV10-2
TGCGCCAGCAGTGCAGAAGTATTTGCCTCTGAAACTTTCTTT
CASSAEVFASETFF
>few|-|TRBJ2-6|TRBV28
TGTGCCAGCAGTTTATGGACTTCTGGGGCCAACGTCCTGACTTTC
CASSLWTSGANVLTF
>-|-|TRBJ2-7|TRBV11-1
TGTGCCAGCAGCCGGGGCTGGAGGAGGACCTACGAGCAGTACTTC
CASSRGWRRTYEQYF
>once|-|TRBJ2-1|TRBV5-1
TGCGCCAGCAGCCCCACGTTAACGGGAAGCTCCTACAATGAGCAGGTCTTC
CASSPTLTGSSYNEQVF
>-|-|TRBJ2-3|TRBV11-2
TGTGCCAGCAGTTATATGCCGGGGGCGAGAGGTACAGATACGCAGTATTTT
CASSYMPGARGTDTQYF
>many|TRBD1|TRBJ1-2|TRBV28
TGTGCCAGCAGTTTGGGGAACAGGGGGAGGGGAGGCTACACCTTC
CASSLGNRGRGGYTF
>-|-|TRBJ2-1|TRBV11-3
TGTGCCAGCAGCTTAGGGTTCGGCGGGCCTTCCTACAGAGAGCAGTTCTTC
CASSLGFGGPSYREQFF
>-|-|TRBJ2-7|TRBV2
TGTGCCAGCAGTTCGGGAGAGGGGGCGTCCGAGCAGTACTTC
CASSSGEGASEQYF
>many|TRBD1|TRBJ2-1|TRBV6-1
TGTGCCAGCAACCTGGACAGGGCAGGTGCGAATGAGCAGTTCTTC
CASNLDRAGANEQFF
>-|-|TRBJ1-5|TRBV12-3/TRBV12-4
TGTGCCAGCAGACCGACAGGACCTAATCAGCCCCGGCATTTT
CASRPTGPNQPRHF
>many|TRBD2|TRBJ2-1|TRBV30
TGTGCCTGGAGTGTAACTAGCGGGCTCTACAATGAGCAGTTCTTC
CAWSVTSGLYNEQFF
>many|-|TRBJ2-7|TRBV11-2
TGTGCCAGCAGCCCCCTGCTAAACTACGAGCAGTACTTC
CASSPLLNYEQYF
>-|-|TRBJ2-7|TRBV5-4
TGTGCCAGCAGCCCGGACCCGGCGGCCTACTATCAGTACTTC
CASSPDPAAYYQYF
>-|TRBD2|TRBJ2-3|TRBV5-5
TGTGACAGCGGCTTGGGCGTTGCGGGAGTGGCCGATACGCAGTATTTT
CDSGLGVAGVADTQYF
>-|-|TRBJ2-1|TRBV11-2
TGTGCCAGCAGCCTAGGGGTTAACTCCTACAATGACCAGTTCTTC
CASSLGVNSYNDQFF
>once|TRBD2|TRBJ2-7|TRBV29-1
TGCAGCGTTATTGCCTTGGGACTAGCGGCCTACGAACAGTATTTC
CSVIALGLAAYEQYF
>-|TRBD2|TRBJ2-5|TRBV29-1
TGCAGCGTTGACTATTCTAGCGGGAGTGAGTCCGAGTACTTC
CSVDYSSGSESEYF
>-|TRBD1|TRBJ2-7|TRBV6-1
TGTGCCAGCAGTACTACAGGGGCCCGTGCCTCCTACGAGCAGTACTTC
CASSTTGARASYEQYF
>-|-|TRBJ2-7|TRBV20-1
TGCAGTGCTAGAAGGAGGGTGGACGAGCCCGAGCAGTACTTC
CSARRRVDEPEQYF
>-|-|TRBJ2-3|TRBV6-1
TGTGCCGGCAGTGAAGTCCAGACAGATACACAGTATTTT
CAGSEVQTDTQYF
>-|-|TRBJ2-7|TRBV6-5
TGTGCCAGCGTCTCTAACGGTAGTTTTGAGCAGTACTTC
CASVSNGSFEQYF
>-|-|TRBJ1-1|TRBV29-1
TGCGGCTCCCGACATTCTGGGACCATGAACACTGGAGCTTTCTTT
CGSRHSGTMNTGAFF
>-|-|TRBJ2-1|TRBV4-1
TGCGCCAGCAGCCAAGCCGAGGGCTCCTACAATGAGCACCTCTTC
CASSQAEGSYNEHLF
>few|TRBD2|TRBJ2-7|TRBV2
TGTGCCAGCAGTGAAGGGGAGGGAGGACCCTACGAGCAGTACTTC
CASSEGEGGPYEQYF
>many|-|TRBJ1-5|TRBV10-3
TGTGCCATCTCGACGACAAATCAGCCCCAGCATTTT
CAISTTNQPQHF
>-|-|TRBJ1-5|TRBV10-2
TGCGCCAGCAGTGAGCCGTTGCCCGAATGGGGTCAGCCCCAGCACTTT
CASSEPLPEWGQPQHF
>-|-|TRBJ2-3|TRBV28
TGTGCCAGCAGTACACAGGGAGAAGGGTACGGCACAAATACGCAGTATTTT
CASSTQGEGYGTNTQYF
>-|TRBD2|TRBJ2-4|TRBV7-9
TGTGCCAGCAGCCCGTGGCTAGCGGTCAAAAACATTCAGTACTTC
CASSPWLAVKNIQYF
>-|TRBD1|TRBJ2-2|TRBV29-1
TGCAGCTCTCTGACAGGGGAGGCCGGGGAGCTGTTTTTT
CSSLTGEAGELFF
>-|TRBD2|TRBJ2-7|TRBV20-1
TGCAGTGCCAGCGGACTAGCGGGAGGGGAGCAGTACTTC
CSASGLAGGEQYF
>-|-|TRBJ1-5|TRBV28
TGTGCAGCAAAAAGCCCCAATCAGCCCCAGCATTTT
CAAKSPNQPQHF
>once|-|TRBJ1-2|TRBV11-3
TGTGCCAGCGGCTTAGCGACAGTTCTTTATGGATACACCTTC
CASGLATVLYGYTF
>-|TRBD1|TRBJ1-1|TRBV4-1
TGCGCCAGCAGCCGGGACAGATTTAACACCGAAGCTTTCTTT
CASSRDRFNTEAFF
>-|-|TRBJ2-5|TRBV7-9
TGTGCCAGCAGCCCAACACTGGGGCGAGAGACCCAGTACTTC
CASSPTLGRETQYF
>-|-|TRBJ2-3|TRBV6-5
TGTGCCAGCAACCCTGAGGGCCCCACAGATACGCAATATTTT
CASNPEGPTDTQYF
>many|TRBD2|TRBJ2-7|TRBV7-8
TGTGCCAGCAGCTTAGCGCCTAGCGGTACCTACGAGCAGTACTTC
CASSLAPSGTYEQYF
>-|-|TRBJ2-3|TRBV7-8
TGTGCCAGCAGCTTAAGGCTTAGCGGAGGTAGCACAGATACGCGGTATTTT
CASSLRLSGGSTDTRYF
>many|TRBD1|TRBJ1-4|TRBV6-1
TGTGCCAGCGAACCGGGACAGGGTAATGAAAAACTGTTTTTT
CASEPGQGNEKLFF
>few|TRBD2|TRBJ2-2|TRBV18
TGTGCCAGCTCACCACCAACTAGCGGGAGAGCCGGGGAGCTGTTTTTT
CASSPPTSGRAGELFF
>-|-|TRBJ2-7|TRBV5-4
TGTGCCAGCAGCCACATGGACAGATACGAGCAGTACTTC
CASSHMDRYEQYF
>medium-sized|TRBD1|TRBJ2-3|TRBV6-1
TGTGCCAGCAGTGAAGCGACAGGGGGCACAGATACGCAGTATTTT
CASSEATGGTDTQYF
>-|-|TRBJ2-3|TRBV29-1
TGTAGCGTATTAACACGGGAGCCAGATACGCAGTATTTT
CSVLTREPDTQYF
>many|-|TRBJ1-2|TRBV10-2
TGCGCCAGCAGCCGAGGGGGGGCCGCCGACTATGGCTACACCTTC
CASSRGGAADYGYTF
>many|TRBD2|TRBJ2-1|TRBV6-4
TGTGCCAGCAGTGAAGGACTAGCGGGCGACAATGAGCAGTTCTTC
CASSEGLAGDNEQFF
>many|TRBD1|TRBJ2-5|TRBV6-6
TGTGCCAGCAGTTACTCGCGGACAGGGGGAGAGACCCAGTACTTC
CASSYSRTGGETQYF
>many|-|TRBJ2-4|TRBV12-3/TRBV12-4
TGTGCCAGCAGTTTAGGGGAAAAAAACATTCAGTACTTC
CASSLGEKNIQYF
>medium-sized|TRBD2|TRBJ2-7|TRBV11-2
TGTGCCAGCAGCTTAGGCGGGGCGGGGGTTCTCTACGAGCAGTACTTC
CASSLGGAGVLYEQYF
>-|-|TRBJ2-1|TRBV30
TGTGCCTGGAGGCGGCTGAACAATGAGCAGCTCTTC
CAWRRLNNEQLF
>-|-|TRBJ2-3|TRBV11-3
TGTGCCAGCAGCTTATCGTTTCGGTCGCTGCGGACAGATGCGCAGTATTTT
CASSLSFRSLRTDAQYF
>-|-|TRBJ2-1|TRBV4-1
TGCACCAGCAGCCGTGACTATTGCAATGAGCAGTTCTTC
CTSSRDYCNEQFF
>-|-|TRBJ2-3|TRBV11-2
TGTGCCAGCAGCTTATCCACCAACAGAGATACGCAGTATTTT
CASSLSTNRDTQYF
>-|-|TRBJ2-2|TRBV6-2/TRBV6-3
TGTACCAGCAGGGGGGCGCTAGGACTAGGCAACACCCGGGAGCTGTTTTTT
CTSRGALGLGNTRELFF